The clone carrying this T cell receptor beta chain was seen only a few times. The germline gives CDR1 MNHEY, CDR2 SMNVEV (reference sequence). CDR3 size: 13 residues. The V gene end was trimmed by 5 bases and the J gene end by 14 bases; junction bases not matched to a gene: 13. The data were taken from a study of blood T cells in healthy people across ages. A second about 7 to 11 cycle PCR used barcoded and J-beta primers. MiXCR, run by TCRdb on the 5' RACE reads, gives a single entry per CDR3 protein. The sample holds roughly 1,000,000 distinct CDR3 sequences; 20% to 25% are singletons and the top ten take about 0.72%. This sample also belongs to another study, concerning T cells of mothers and their children. Per that study: A few mothers and their six children, all healthy Caucasians, donated. Similar effects of thymic selection on TCR recombination output were recorded in related and unrelated pairs.

The chain uses TRBV27 and TRBJ1-2; 8 positions match TRBD1. Sequenced sample: blood. The source of this sequence is a girl aged 2 to 10 in good health. CDR3 loop: CASSPGQGAARTF. As DNA, the CDR3 is TGTGCCAGCAGTCCTGGACAGGGAGCGGCTAGGACCTTC.